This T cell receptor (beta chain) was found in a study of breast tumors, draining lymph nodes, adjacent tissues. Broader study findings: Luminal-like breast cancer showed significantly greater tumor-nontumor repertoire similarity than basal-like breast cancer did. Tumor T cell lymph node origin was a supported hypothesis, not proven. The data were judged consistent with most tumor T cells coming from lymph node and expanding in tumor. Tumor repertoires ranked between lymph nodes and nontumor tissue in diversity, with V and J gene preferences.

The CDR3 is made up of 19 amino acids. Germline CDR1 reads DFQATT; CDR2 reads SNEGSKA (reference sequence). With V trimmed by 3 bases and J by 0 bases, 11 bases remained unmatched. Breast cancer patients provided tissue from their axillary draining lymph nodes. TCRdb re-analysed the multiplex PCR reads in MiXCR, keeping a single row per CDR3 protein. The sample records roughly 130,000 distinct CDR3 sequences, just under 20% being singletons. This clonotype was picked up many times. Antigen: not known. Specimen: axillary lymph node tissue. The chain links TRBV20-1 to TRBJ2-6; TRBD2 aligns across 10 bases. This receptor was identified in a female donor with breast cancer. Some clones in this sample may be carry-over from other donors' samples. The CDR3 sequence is CSARRLAGGFDSGANVLTF. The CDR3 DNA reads TGCAGTGCTAGGAGATTAGCGGGAGGCTTCGACTCTGGGGCCAACGTCCTGACTTTC.